The 23 T cell receptor beta chains below were found in one sample sequenced in a study of blood T cells in healthy people across ages (dated by TCRdb to about 2015). The method was 5' RACE. The instrument was an Illumina HiSeq 2500. A second PCR of roughly 7 to 11 cycles was performed with a sample-barcoded 5' primer and a J-beta primer mix. The public reads were quality trimmed at Q25 with fastp and then assembled into clones with MiXCR by TCRdb, keeping productive beta chains. One record per CDR3 amino acid sequence lists the most common genes and DNA. Within this sample are 1.5 million to 2 million distinct CDR3 sequences, with about 28% of them counted one time only. Around 7.7% of the sample lies in the top ten. Sequencing used blood. Receptors originate from a woman between 25 and 40 years old in good health.

This clonotype was recorded a few times. The J gene is TRBJ1-2, the V gene TRBV13, with 7 bases lining up with TRBD1. V shed 3 bases and J 5 bases; nucleotides not matched to a gene: 9. The CDR3 sequence is 15 residues long. The germline V gene encodes CDR1 PRHDT and CDR2 FYEKMQ (reference sequence). In DNA form, the CDR3 reads TGTGCCAGCAGCTTTGGACAGGCCCAGGGATATGGCTACACCTTC. The encoded protein is CASSFGQAQGYGYTF.

The rearrangement uses TRBV27 and TRBJ1-2; possibly TRBD1 for D (6 bases). V gave up 6 bases and J gave up 3 bases, with 11 bases separating them. CDR3 length equals 13 residues. CDR1 MNHEY and CDR2 SMNVEV come from the germline V gene (reference sequence). CDR3 DNA sequence: TGTGCCAGCAGGGACAGCAGGGACTATGGCTACACCTTC. Amino acid sequence: CASRDSRDYGYTF.

The rearrangement joins TRBV7-2 to TRBJ1-5; tentatively, D is TRBD1 (5 bases). The V gene's germline CDR1 is SGHTA and CDR2 FQGNSA. The ends were cut back, 5 bases at V and 4 bases at J, with 15 bases in the middle. The CDR3 length is 15 residues. The CDR3 loop is CASSPRGPGNQPQHF. In DNA, the CDR3 is TGTGCCAGCAGCCCCAGAGGTCCAGGGAATCAGCCCCAGCATTTT.

The CDR3 loop is CAISGTSGGAYNEQYF. The CDR3 DNA sequence: TGTGCCATCTCCGGGACTAGCGGGGGGGCCTACAATGAGCAGTACTTC. The rearrangement links TRBV10-3 to TRBJ2-1; 16 positions agree with TRBD2. The J call is doubtful: the DNA matches TRBJ2-7 better. Germline lookup yields CDR1 ENHRY and CDR2 SYGVKD. CDR3 length equals 16 residues.

The rearrangement uses TRBV24-1 and TRBJ2-3, with D unresolved. The CDR3 has 13 residues. The V gene's germline CDR1 is KGHDR and CDR2 SFDVKD. The V and J ends lost 5 bases and 1 base respectively, with 6 bases between them. In nucleotides, the CDR3 is TGTGCCACCAGTGTAGATGGCACAGATACGCAGTATTTT. Amino acid sequence: CATSVDGTDTQYF.

There are many counts of this clonotype. The J gene is TRBJ2-1, the V gene TRBV12-3 or TRBV12-4; D gene uncertain. The V end lost 6 bases, the J end lost 5 bases, and 14 bases lay between the germline ends. CDR3 length: 14 residues. The CDR3 spells CASSHPPANNEQFF. The CDR3 region has the DNA TGTGCCAGCAGCCACCCTCCGGCCAACAATGAGCAGTTCTTC.

CDR3 nucleotide sequence: TGCAGTGCTATGACAGGGACTAATGAAAAACTGTTTTTT. Translation: CSAMTGTNEKLFF. The rearrangement links TRBV20-1 to TRBJ1-4, with 7 bases aligning to TRBD1. There are 13 residues in the CDR3. Germline CDR1 is DFQATT and CDR2 is SNEGSKA (reference sequence). Trimming cost V 4 bases and J 2 bases; bases outside gene matches: 1.

The genes are TRBV30 and TRBJ1-5; TRBD1 matches at 9 bases. The germline V gene encodes CDR1 GTSNPN and CDR2 SVGIG (reference sequence). Losses at the gene ends were 8 bases for V and 6 bases for J; bases not matched to a gene: 5. The CDR3 length is 12 residues. CDR3 nucleotide sequence: TGTGCCGCTAGACAGGGGGGTCAGCCCCAGCATTTT. This translates into CAARQGGQPQHF.

This clonotype has a handful of counts. The J gene is TRBJ2-1, the V gene TRBV27, with 14 bases fitting TRBD2. Looked up from germline, CDR1 is MNHEY and CDR2 is SMNVEV (reference sequence). The CDR3 is 15 residues long. The V gene end was trimmed by 6 bases and the J gene end by 9 bases; junction bases not matched to a gene: 7. CDR3 sequence reads: CASRSTSGGVVEQFF. The CDR3 bases are TGTGCCAGCAGGTCGACTAGCGGGGGGGTGGTTGAGCAGTTCTTC.

The CDR3 bases are TGTGCCAGCAGCTTAGCGCGCCGAGGGAATGATGAAAAACTGTTTTTT. Translated, it gives CASSLARRGNDEKLFF. This chain joins TRBV7-9 and TRBJ1-4; no clear D. Per germline, CDR1 SEHNR and CDR2 FQNEAQ (reference sequence). V lost 0 bases to trimming and J lost 6 bases, with 14 bases between them. The CDR3 contains 16 residues.

This clonotype was counted ten times or more. The J gene is TRBJ2-1, the V gene TRBV11-2; 7 bases map to TRBD1. Trimming removed 10 bases from V and 1 base from J; junction bases left unmatched: 7. Germline values: CDR1 SGHAT, CDR2 FQNNGV. The CDR3 covers 14 residues. The CDR3 region is CAIKQGQSYNEQFF. The CDR3 bases are TGTGCCATCAAACAGGGGCAATCCTACAATGAGCAGTTCTTC.

The chain recombines TRBV20-1 with TRBJ2-1; TRBD2 matches 14 bases. Germline V CDR1 and CDR2: DFQATT, SNEGSKA (reference sequence). V shed 1 base and J 4 bases; nucleotides not matched to a gene: 9. The CDR3 spans 18 residues. The CDR3 coding sequence is TGCAGTGCTAGAGCGGTCGAGACTAGCGGGGGGGGATACAATGAGCAGTTCTTC. Its protein is CSARAVETSGGGYNEQFF.

The chain combines TRBV20-1 with TRBJ1-2; unclear D gene. This CDR3 has 13 residues. Germline V gives CDR1 DFQATT, CDR2 SNEGSKA (reference sequence). Trimming cost V 1 base and J 1 base, with 7 bases left between them. CDR3 sequence: CSARGRVNYGYTF. CDR3 nucleotide sequence: TGCAGTGCTAGAGGTCGAGTTAACTATGGCTACACCTTC.

The genes are TRBV12-3 or TRBV12-4 and TRBJ2-1, with 9 bases matching TRBD1. Near its end, the DNA agrees better with TRBJ2-7, so the J call may be wrong. The CDR3 is 15 residues long. In nucleotides, the CDR3 is TGTGCCAGCAGTTTGTCCTACAGGGGGCAATACGAGCAGTACTTC. Translation gives CASSLSYRGQYEQYF.

The chain carries TRBV12-3 or TRBV12-4 and TRBJ2-6; D is perhaps TRBD2 (5 bases). There are 18 residues in the CDR3. Trimming took 5 bases from V and 0 from J, leaving 17 bases between them. Written as DNA, the CDR3 is TGTGCCAGCAGTCCACCGGGAACCAGAAGCTCTGGGGCCAACGTCCTGACTTTC. Translating gives CASSPPGTRSSGANVLTF.

This clonotype was seen more than once but under ten times. A read error may produce the germline difference seen at one junction end. The J gene is TRBJ1-6, the V gene TRBV7-2, with 7 bases aligning to TRBD1. The germline CDR1 and CDR2 sequences are SGHTA and FQGNSA. The CDR3 runs to 14 residues. The CDR3, as DNA: TGCGCCAGCAGCTTCAGGGGGGGGAATTCACCCCTCCACTTT. Residues: CASSFRGGNSPLHF. Combining the CDR3 with reference TRBV7-2 and TRBJ1-6 gives the whole variable domain GAGVSQSPSNKVTEKGKDVELRCDPISGHTALYWYRQSLGQGLEFLIYFQGNSAPDKSGLPSDRFSAERTGGSVSTLTIQRTQQEDSAVYLCASSFRGGNSPLHFGNGTRLTVT.

On this clonotype itself: This may be a read error, as it is one base from a much larger clone. Since no conserved phenylalanine or tryptophan closes the CDR3, a read error is the likely cause. The gene calls are TRBV5-1 and TRBJ2-7, with D possibly called TRBD1 or TRBD2 (5 bases each). Per the germline V gene, CDR1 is SGHRS and CDR2 is YFSETQ. V lost 4 bases, J lost 2 bases, and 16 bases lay in between. There are 15 residues in the CDR3. CDR3 coding DNA: TGCGCCAGCAGCCCACTCCCCGGGACGGCCTACGAGCAGTACTTA. It encodes CASSPLPGTAYEQYL.

At least ten counts were recorded for this clonotype. CDR3 residues: CASSPTKWDRESQYF. The CDR3 nucleotides are TGTGCCAGCAGTCCCACCAAGTGGGACAGGGAATCACAGTACTTC. The chain uses TRBV12-3 or TRBV12-4 and TRBJ2-7, with 9 bases matching TRBD1. CDR3 length: 15 amino acids. V lost 5 bases, J lost 10 bases, and 15 bases stayed unmatched.

The gene calls are TRBV29-1 and TRBJ1-5; unclear D gene. V was shortened by 0 bases and J by 4 bases, with 16 bases between the two germline ends. The CDR3 spans 16 residues. Germline CDR1 and CDR2: SQVTM and ANQGSEA. The CDR3 coding sequence is TGCAGCGTTGAAGAAGCTGGGAGCTGCCCAAATCAGCCCCAGCATTTT. Its protein product is CSVEEAGSCPNQPQHF.

This clonotype was recorded at least ten times. The chain combines TRBV4-3 with TRBJ2-7; TRBD1 matches 9 bases. Per germline, CDR1 LGHNA and CDR2 YSLEER. Germline trimming cut 4 bases from V and 2 bases from J; bases unmatched to any gene: 6. The CDR3 is 15 amino acids. CDR3 residues: CASSPGTGSTYEQYF. CDR3 nucleotides: TGCGCCAGCAGCCCTGGGACAGGGAGTACCTACGAGCAGTACTTC.

There are many counts of this clonotype. The chain employs TRBV20-1 and TRBJ2-3; 7 bases agree with TRBD2. Trimming at V came to 5 bases and at J to 4 bases, leaving 12 bases not matched to a gene. CDR1 and CDR2 (germline): DFQATT, SNEGSKA (reference sequence). This CDR3 comprises 15 residues. As DNA, the CDR3 is TGCAGTGCTCCAGGCGCCGGGACTACCCCAGATACGCAGTATTTT. Residues: CSAPGAGTTPDTQYF.

There are many counts of this clonotype. This rearrangement joins TRBV25-1 to TRBJ2-5; D not resolved. V shed 7 bases and J shed 2 bases, with 17 bases lying between them. CDR1 is MGHDK, CDR2 SYGVNS, per germline. The CDR3 runs to 15 residues. The DNA for the CDR3 is TGTGCCAGCAAGCCGGTTGTAGGGAAACAAGAGACCCAGTACTTC. As protein: CASKPVVGKQETQYF. Filled out from reference TRBV25-1 and TRBJ2-5, the complete variable domain reads EADIYQTPRYLVIGTGKKITLECSQTMGHDKMYWYQQDPGMELHLIHYSYGVNSTEKGDLSSESTVSRIRTEHFPLTLESARPSHTSQYLCASKPVVGKQETQYFGPGTRLLVL.

The chain employs TRBV9 and TRBJ2-3, with unresolved D. V was cut by 4 bases and J by 0 bases, with 6 bases left in between. The V gene's germline CDR1 is SGDLS and CDR2 YYNGEE. The length of the CDR3 is 13 residues. The CDR3 nucleotides are TGTGCCAGCAGCATGACTAGCACAGATACGCAGTATTTT. It encodes CASSMTSTDTQYF.